One and the same sample provided the 26 T cell receptor beta chains below, sequenced in a study of T cell changes during pregnancy in multiple sclerosis. Repertoires were generated with immunoSEQ multiplex PCR, while TCRdb's copy carries only in-frame clones and drops some. The sample has tens of thousands of clones; more than 70% are singletons. Sequenced here: peripheral blood, sampled in the first trimester of pregnancy. The receptors stem from a female donor in good health, enrolled as a control in a pregnancy study.

The chain carries TRBV29-1 and TRBJ1-6, with 8 nucleotides matching TRBD1. CDR1 and CDR2 from the germline V gene are SQVTM and ANQGSEA. This CDR3 contains 13 residues. With V trimmed by 6 bases and J by 10 bases, 8 bases remained unmatched. Here the CDR3 reads CSVRDRRDSPLHF. DNA of the CDR3: TGCAGCGTGAGGGACAGGAGAGACTCACCCCTCCACTTT.

The chain has TRBV2 and TRBJ2-1, with 10 bases aligning to TRBD1. The CDR3 consists of 15 residues. J was trimmed by 7 bases and V by 3 bases; bases with no gene match: 6. Germline loops: CDR1 SNHLY, CDR2 FYNNEI. The CDR3 spells CASSDRQGAVNEQFF. The CDR3 DNA sequence: TGTGCCAGCAGTGATCGACAGGGGGCAGTAAATGAGCAGTTCTTC.

This chain connects TRBV7-2 to TRBJ2-1; 14 bases are shared with TRBD2. Germline V gene sequence: CDR1 SGHTA, CDR2 FQGNSA. The CDR3 sequence is 14 residues long. The trim removed 9 bases at V and 3 bases at J, leaving 1 base unmatched. This CDR3 is CASGTSGGYNEQFF. The CDR3 region has the DNA TGTGCCAGTGGGACTAGCGGGGGCTACAATGAGCAGTTCTTC.

The V and J genes are TRBV7-6 and TRBJ1-4; D remains ambiguous. The CDR3 contains 16 residues. The V gene's germline CDR1 is SGHVS and CDR2 FNYEAQ. V lost 4 bases and J 0 bases, leaving 12 bases between the germline ends. The DNA for the CDR3 is TGTGCCAGCAGCTCCCAGATCGCCTCAACTAATGAAAAACTGTTTTTT. This translates into CASSSQIASTNEKLFF.

The rearrangement joins TRBV19 to TRBJ2-1, with D possibly TRBD2 on 7 matching bases. The germline V gene encodes CDR1 LNHDA and CDR2 SQIVND (reference sequence). The CDR3 is 13 amino acids. V was shortened by 10 bases and J by 6 bases, with 16 bases between the two germline ends. CDR3: CAIAGAPRNEQFF. The DNA of the CDR3 is TGTGCCATCGCGGGGGCTCCACGCAATGAGCAGTTCTTC.

The gene calls are TRBV6-5 and TRBJ1-1, with a tentative D call TRBD1 (5 bases). Trimming removed 2 bases from V and 5 bases from J, with 9 bases in between. The CDR3 spans 13 residues. Germline CDR1 and CDR2: MNHEY and SVGAGI. In DNA form, the CDR3 reads TGTGCCAGCAGTTACGACCAGGGAACTGAAGCTTTCTTT. Its translation is CASSYDQGTEAFF.

The V and J genes are TRBV11-2 and TRBJ2-1; D remains unclear. The germline V gene encodes CDR1 SGHAT and CDR2 FQNNGV. V gave up 6 bases and J gave up 8 bases, with 11 bases separating them. The CDR3 runs 12 residues. The CDR3 is CASRQTSHEQFF. In DNA, the CDR3 is TGTGCCAGCAGACAGACGAGTCATGAGCAGTTCTTC.

The chain couples TRBV5-1 to TRBJ1-1; D unresolved. Between the trimmed V and J ends, which lost 0 bases and 0 bases, there was a span of 18 bases. The CDR3 length is 18 residues. CDR1 is SGHRS and CDR2 is YFSETQ in the germline V gene. The CDR3 loop reads CASSLARVSDILNTEAFF. The CDR3 coding sequence is TGCGCCAGCAGCTTGGCGCGAGTGTCTGATATCCTGAACACTGAAGCTTTCTTT.

The chain recombines TRBV5-4 with TRBJ1-3; D not resolved. Trimming shortened V by 0 bases and J by 4 bases, and 8 bases separated the two germline ends. The germline V gene has CDR1 SGHNT and CDR2 YYREEE (reference sequence). The CDR3 runs 14 residues. DNA of the CDR3: TGTGCCAGCAGCTTGGGGTTGAGCGGAAACACCATATATTTT. Translating gives CASSLGLSGNTIYF.

The chain couples TRBV19 to TRBJ2-1, with TRBD1 matching 8 bases. In germline, CDR1 is LNHDA, CDR2 SQIVND (reference sequence). J lost 8 bases, V lost 3 bases, and 12 bases had no gene match. The CDR3 extends over 16 amino acids. The CDR3 DNA is TGTGCCAGTAGTATTCTAAGGGCAGGGGGCCTCGATGAGCAGTTCTTC. Translating gives CASSILRAGGLDEQFF.

The chain carries TRBV7-2 and TRBJ2-1, with a tentative D call TRBD2 (6 bases). Trimming removed 5 bases from V and 7 bases from J, with 24 bases in between. CDR1 is SGHTA and CDR2 is FQGNSA in the germline V gene. The CDR3 has 17 amino acids. The CDR3 bases are TGTGCCAGCAGCCGCGGGTTAGCGGTCAGAGAGGCAAATGAGCAGTTCTTC. It encodes CASSRGLAVREANEQFF.

The V call is TRBV6-4, the J call TRBJ2-1; 11 positions agree with TRBD2. The J segment lost 6 bases and the V segment lost 2 bases, leaving 0 bases of the junction unmatched. Germline CDR1 and CDR2: MRHNA and SNTAGT. The CDR3 covers 14 residues. The CDR3 loop reads CASSDLAGGNEQFF. As DNA, the CDR3 is TGTGCCAGCAGTGACCTAGCGGGGGGCAATGAGCAGTTCTTC.

V gene TRBV19 combines with J gene TRBJ2-1, with 10 bases fitting TRBD1. After removal of 6 bases from V and 3 bases from J, the junction contained 5 bases not matched to a gene. Germline values: CDR1 LNHDA, CDR2 SQIVND (reference sequence). This CDR3 spans 15 amino acids. CDR3 loop: CASREDRGGYNEQFF. For the CDR3, the DNA is TGTGCCAGTAGGGAGGACAGGGGGGGCTACAATGAGCAGTTCTTC. Drawing the rest from reference TRBV19 and TRBJ2-1, the complete variable domain is DGGITQSPKYLFRKEGQNVTLSCEQNLNHDAMYWYRQDPGQGLRLIYYSQIVNDFQKGDIAEGYSVSREKKESFPLTVTSAQKNPTAFYLCASREDRGGYNEQFFGPGTRLTVL.

This chain links TRBV7-9 with TRBJ2-2; unclear D gene. CDR1 is SEHNR, CDR2 FQNEAQ, per germline (reference sequence). This CDR3 contains 14 residues. The V and J ends lost 5 bases and 6 bases respectively, with 13 bases between them. The CDR3 here is CASSLHGVAGELFF. The CDR3 nucleotides are TGTGCCAGCAGCCTCCACGGAGTCGCCGGGGAGCTGTTTTTT.

J is TRBJ2-3 and V is TRBV11-2; TRBD2 is a possible D gene (5 bases). Germline V gene data show CDR1 as SGHAT and CDR2 as FQNNGV. V was pared by 5 bases and J by 2 bases, with 11 bases between. The CDR3 has 14 residues. CDR3 bases: TGTGCCAGCAGCAACGGACTTTCCACAGATACGCAGTATTTT. It translates to CASSNGLSTDTQYF.

This clone has a single count. This rearrangement joins TRBV6-1 to TRBJ2-7; 7 positions match TRBD1. CDR3 length equals 14 residues. The germline CDR1 and CDR2 sequences are MNHNS and SASEGT. V lost 4 bases, J lost 3 bases, and 6 bases stayed unmatched. Written as DNA, the CDR3 is TGTGCCAGCAGTGTCGGACAGGTTGGCTACGAGCAGTACTTC. It yields the protein CASSVGQVGYEQYF.

V gene TRBV6-5 combines with J gene TRBJ1-1; D is perhaps TRBD1 (5 bases). CDR1 is MNHEY, CDR2 SVGAGI, per germline. The ends were cut back, 4 bases at V and 8 bases at J, with 20 bases in the middle. The CDR3 is 15 amino acids. The CDR3 nucleotides read TGTGCCAGCAGTTCCTATTCGGCCCGGGGGAGGGAAGCTTTCTTT. It codes for CASSSYSARGREAFF.

V is TRBV5-4 and J is TRBJ2-3, with 13 bases identical to TRBD2. With V trimmed by 4 bases and J by 2 bases, 4 bases remained unmatched. CDR1 is SGHNT and CDR2 is YYREEE in the germline V gene (reference sequence). The length of the CDR3 is 16 residues. Here the CDR3 DNA reads TGTGCCAGCAGCCTAGGACTAGCGGGAGTCACAGATACGCAGTATTTT. This encodes CASSLGLAGVTDTQYF.

The chain links TRBV4-2 to TRBJ2-5; D unresolved. Germline V lookup: CDR1 LGHNA, CDR2 YNFKEQ. CDR3 length equals 12 residues. V lost 2 bases and J lost 3, with 4 bases in between. The CDR3 protein is CASSQREETQYF. The CDR3 DNA sequence: TGTGCCAGCAGCCAACGGGAAGAGACCCAGTACTTC.

The chain carries TRBV5-1 and TRBJ2-3, with 10 bases lining up with TRBD2. J lost 3 bases, V lost 0 bases, and 4 bases had no gene match. Germline values: CDR1 SGHRS, CDR2 YFSETQ. The CDR3 is 16 residues long. The CDR3 sequence: CASSLGSSGGTDTQYF. In nucleotides, the CDR3 is TGCGCCAGCAGCTTGGGTAGTAGCGGGGGGACAGATACGCAGTATTTT.

The chain joins TRBV7-8 to TRBJ1-2; 8 bases match TRBD1. The V segment lost 3 bases and the J segment 8 bases; nucleotides outside the gene matches: 5. Germline V gene data show CDR1 as SGHVS and CDR2 as FQNEAQ. This CDR3 is 13 amino acids long. The CDR3 here is CASSLGDRIGYTF. The DNA of the CDR3 is TGTGCCAGCAGCTTGGGGGACAGGATCGGCTACACCTTC.

The chain employs TRBV5-4 and TRBJ2-4; 7 nucleotides agree with TRBD2. CDR1 and CDR2 from the germline V gene are SGHNT and YYREEE (reference sequence). The CDR3 spans 14 residues. J was trimmed by 10 bases and V by 1 base; bases with no gene match: 8. The CDR3 DNA follows: TGTGCCAGCAGCTTGTCGGCGGGAGCCGGAATTCAGTACTTC. Translating gives CASSLSAGAGIQYF.

The chain uses TRBV6-1 and TRBJ1-5, with D perhaps TRBD1 (5 bases). V gave up 6 bases and J gave up 5 bases, with 14 bases separating them. The CDR3 extends over 14 amino acids. CDR1 MNHNS and CDR2 SASEGT come from the germline V gene. Here the CDR3 DNA reads TGTGCCAGCAGGGACACAACGGATTATCAGCCCCAGCATTTT. It encodes CASRDTTDYQPQHF.

The chain uses TRBV29-1 and TRBJ1-1; 10 bases align to TRBD1. CDR1 is SQVTM and CDR2 is ANQGSEA in the germline V gene. This CDR3 is built from 13 residues. J gave up 8 bases and V 2 bases, and 5 bases lay outside the gene matches. The chain's CDR3 is CSVEKDRGIEAFF. The CDR3 DNA sequence: TGCAGCGTTGAAAAGGACAGGGGGATAGAAGCTTTCTTT.

A few counts support this clone. The chain uses TRBV4-2 and TRBJ1-1; D remains ambiguous. CDR3 size: 13 residues. Deletions cut 0 bases from V and 8 bases from J, with 10 bases between. In germline, CDR1 is LGHNA, CDR2 YNFKEQ. The CDR3 region has the DNA TGTGCCAGCAGCCAAGATTTTGCGAGAGAAGCTTTCTTT. It encodes CASSQDFAREAFF.

The chain links TRBV30 to TRBJ1-2, with D possibly matching TRBD1 (6 bases). CDR1 and CDR2 (germline): GTSNPN, SVGIG (reference sequence). The V and J ends lost 0 bases and 4 bases respectively, with 9 bases between them. The length of the CDR3 is 13 residues. CDR3 protein: CAWSVQGPYGYTF. The CDR3 nucleotides read TGTGCCTGGAGTGTACAGGGCCCCTATGGCTACACCTTC. Complete variable domain (other parts from reference TRBV30 and TRBJ1-2): SQTIHQWPATLVQPVGSPLSLECTVEGTSNPNLYWYRQAAGRGLQLLFYSVGIGQISSEVPQNLSASRPQDRQFILSSKKLLLSDSGFYLCAWSVQGPYGYTFGSGTRLTVV.